The rows below give T cell receptor beta chains drawn from one sample of a study of beta chain features in type 1 diabetes. Clones were sequenced by immunoSEQ multiplex PCR, and TCRdb holds only the in-frame ones, with some missing. Of 40,000 to 65,000 clones listed, just under 65% were seen once; the top ten hold approximately 0.3%. The specimen was stem cell memory CD4+ T cells from blood. These receptors were collected from a woman in her 30s with type 1 diabetes. The CDR3 runs from the conserved cysteine through the conserved F or W. Each record gives: V gene, J gene, D gene, clone size, CDR3 protein, CDR3 DNA. The D gene is left open where the match is weak. Clone sizes are given selectively: once, few, many, or a class where the clone is expanded.

TRBV11-2	TRBJ1-2	TRBD1	.	CASSSTGTAFYGYTF	TGTGCCAGCAGTTCAACCGGGACAGCCTTTTATGGCTACACCTTC
TRBV11-2	TRBJ2-5	TRBD2	.	CASSLVSGKETQYF	TGTGCCAGCAGCTTAGTTAGCGGGAAAGAGACCCAGTACTTC
TRBV18	TRBJ2-3	.	.	CASSPPTSTDTQYF	TGTGCCAGCTCACCACCGACTAGCACAGATACGCAGTATTTT
TRBV6-1	TRBJ1-5	.	.	CASRTVSNQPQHF	TGTGCCAGCCGGACAGTTAGCAATCAGCCCCAGCATTTT
TRBV30	TRBJ2-7	.	.	CAWSDRGEQYF	TGTGCCTGGAGTGACCGGGGCGAGCAGTACTTC
TRBV5-1	TRBJ2-1	TRBD2	.	CASSLSIAGGNEQFF	TGCGCCAGCAGCTTGAGTATAGCGGGAGGTAATGAGCAGTTCTTC
TRBV7-8	TRBJ2-1	TRBD1	.	CASSSTGTGSNYNEQFF	TGTGCCAGCAGCTCCACAGGGACAGGGTCGAACTACAATGAGCAGTTCTTC
TRBV14	TRBJ1-2	.	.	CASSHKRGLGYGYTF	TGTGCCAGCAGCCACAAACGGGGGTTGGGCTATGGCTACACCTTC
TRBV29-1	TRBJ2-2	.	once	CSVAGTTLTGELFF	TGCAGCGTTGCAGGTACAACCCTCACCGGGGAGCTGTTTTTT
TRBV4-2	TRBJ2-7	TRBD2	.	CASSQTSGSSYEQYF	TGTGCCAGCAGCCAGACTAGCGGGAGCTCCTACGAGCAGTACTTC
TRBV25-1	TRBJ1-3	TRBD1	.	CASMTGMSSGNTIYF	TGTGCCAGCATGACAGGGATGAGCTCTGGAAACACCATATATTTT
TRBV25-1	TRBJ2-7	TRBD1	.	CASSASWDRAVEQYF	TGTGCCAGCAGTGCTAGTTGGGACAGGGCTGTCGAGCAGTACTTC
TRBV2	TRBJ1-2	.	.	CASSDRSYGYTF	TGTGCCAGCAGCGACAGAAGCTATGGCTACACCTTC
TRBV14	TRBJ2-7	.	.	CASSRETGPYEQYF	TGTGCCAGCAGCCGGGAGACGGGCCCCTACGAGCAGTACTTC
TRBV30	TRBJ2-5	TRBD2	.	CAWSVAGEETQYF	TGTGCCTGGAGTGTTGCGGGAGAAGAGACCCAGTACTTC
TRBV29-1	TRBJ2-3	TRBD2	few	CSARTSGTLTDTQYF	TGCAGCGCAAGGACTAGCGGGACGCTCACAGATACGCAGTATTTT
TRBV11-2	TRBJ2-1	.	few	CASSLVGPQARSPYNEQFF	TGTGCCAGCAGCTTAGTAGGACCACAGGCCAGGAGTCCCTACAATGAGCAGTTCTTC
TRBV28	TRBJ2-5	.	few	CASSFLPETQYF	TGTGCCAGCAGTTTCCTACCGGAGACCCAGTACTTC
TRBV11-1	TRBJ1-1	TRBD1	.	CASSLNRGNGAFF	TGTGCCAGCAGCTTAAACAGGGGGAATGGAGCTTTCTTT
TRBV21-1	TRBJ2-3	.	few	CASSKASGTTDTQYF	TGTGCCAGCAGCAAAGCTAGCGGGACCACAGATACGCAGTATTTT